This T cell receptor (beta chain) was identified in a study of blood T cell repertoires in COVID-19. Study summary: PBMCs, B-cell-depleted T cells, or T cells were the source of the cDNA or gDNA that made up the material.

The protocol was immunoSEQ multiplex PCR, while the TCRdb copy is restricted to in-frame clones and leaves out a portion. The sample has 250,000 to 350,000 clones, over 75% seen once. Categorization into cohorts depended on clinical history that participants reported. Two consecutive negative NP/OP PCR tests, clearance, or resolved symptoms defined Cohort 3 recovery. This clone appeared a single time. The V gene's germline CDR1 is SGHDN and CDR2 FVKESK. V lost 6 bases and J lost 6; bases outside the gene matches: 11. The CDR3 length is 15 residues. Material: PBMCs or T cells enriched from blood (not recorded which). The sequence derives from a woman in her 30s who had recovered from COVID-19. The V and J genes are TRBV14 and TRBJ2-3; 8 nucleotides match TRBD2. The CDR3: CASSPGLGRQDTQYF. As DNA, the CDR3 is TGTGCCAGCAGTCCGGGACTAGGGCGACAGGATACGCAGTATTTT.